The rows below give T cell receptor beta chains drawn from one sample of a study of early T cells in non-severe SARS-CoV-2 infection. TCRdb called the 5' RACE reads again in MiXCR, with one record for every CDR3 protein. The sample lists 20,000 to 25,000 distinct CDR3 sequences, less than 5.5% seen once, with roughly 10% in the top ten. Material: whole blood. All receptors derive from an adult who was a healthcare worker with PCR-confirmed SARS-CoV-2 infection or an uninfected control (not recorded which). Both conserved end residues are part of each CDR3. Fields, in order: J gene, D gene, V gene, clone size, CDR3 protein, CDR3 DNA. D genes are given only for firm matches. Size tells how often a clone was seen (once, few, many) or the class of an expanded clone, and some rows leave it out.

J: TRBJ2-1
D: TRBD2
V: TRBV2
size: many
CDR3: CARGTSKKSYNEQFF
DNA: TGTGCCAGGGGGACTAGCAAAAAATCCTACAATGAGCAGTTCTTC

J: TRBJ1-2
D: NA
V: TRBV11-2
size: NA
CDR3: CASSPDRNSYGYTF
DNA: TGTGCCAGCAGCCCGGACAGAAACTCCTATGGCTACACCTTC

J: TRBJ1-6
D: NA
V: TRBV12-3/TRBV12-4
size: many
CDR3: CASSLSRLRDSYNSPLHF
DNA: TGTGCCAGCAGCTTAAGCCGACTGCGGGATTCTTATAATTCACCCCTCCACTTT

J: TRBJ1-5
D: NA
V: TRBV11-3
size: many
CDR3: CASSYDRGNQPQHF
DNA: TGTGCCAGCAGCTATGATAGGGGCAATCAGCCCCAGCATTTT

J: TRBJ1-1
D: NA
V: TRBV4-1
size: many
CDR3: CASSQDSGSGGTEAFF
DNA: TGCGCCAGCAGCCAAGATTCGGGCAGTGGGGGTACTGAAGCTTTCTTT

J: TRBJ1-2
D: TRBD1
V: TRBV24-1
size: NA
CDR3: CATSRTGSNYGYTF
DNA: TGTGCCACCAGCCGGACAGGGTCTAACTATGGCTACACCTTC

J: TRBJ1-2
D: NA
V: TRBV29-1
size: many
CDR3: CSVVEWAGDGYTF
DNA: TGCAGCGTTGTTGAATGGGCGGGGGATGGCTACACCTTC

J: TRBJ2-1
D: TRBD2
V: TRBV7-2
size: once
CDR3: CASSLQASGSQQFF
DNA: TGTGCCAGCAGCTTACAGGCTAGCGGGAGCCAGCAGTTCTTC

J: TRBJ2-5
D: NA
V: TRBV27
size: many
CDR3: CASRLGSRETQYF
DNA: TGTGCCAGCAGACTGGGTTCTCGGGAGACCCAGTACTTC

J: TRBJ2-1
D: TRBD2
V: TRBV20-1
size: many
CDR3: CSAPTSGTYNEQFF
DNA: TGCAGTGCCCCAACTAGCGGAACCTACAATGAGCAGTTCTTC

J: TRBJ2-1
D: TRBD2
V: TRBV7-6
size: many
CDR3: CASSLLAATWHEQFF
DNA: TGTGCCAGCAGCTTACTAGCGGCCACCTGGCATGAGCAGTTCTTC

J: TRBJ1-3
D: TRBD1
V: TRBV7-9
size: NA
CDR3: CASSLPGQNSGNTIYF
DNA: TGTGCCAGCAGCTTACCGGGACAGAACTCTGGAAACACCATATATTTT

J: TRBJ1-5
D: NA
V: TRBV5-8
size: many
CDR3: CASSFSNQPQHF
DNA: TGTGCCAGCAGCTTTAGCAATCAGCCCCAGCATTTT

J: TRBJ1-1
D: NA
V: TRBV18
size: NA
CDR3: CASSPLAGTEAFF
DNA: TGTGCCAGCTCACCTTTGGCGGGCACTGAAGCTTTCTTT

J: TRBJ2-1
D: NA
V: TRBV24-1
size: medium-sized
CDR3: CATSDPGRGYNEQFF
DNA: TGTGCCACCAGTGACCCCGGCAGGGGATACAATGAGCAGTTCTTC

J: TRBJ1-4
D: NA
V: TRBV28
size: NA
CDR3: CASSPARSDEKLFF
DNA: TGTGCCAGCTCCCCTGCTAGGAGTGATGAAAAACTGTTTTTT

J: TRBJ2-6
D: NA
V: TRBV4-3
size: many
CDR3: CASSQVVQSGANVLTF
DNA: TGCGCCAGCAGCCAAGTCGTGCAGTCTGGGGCCAACGTCCTGACTTTC

J: TRBJ2-1
D: NA
V: TRBV29-1
size: many
CDR3: CSVEDGLRQFF
DNA: TGCAGCGTTGAAGATGGACTGAGGCAGTTCTTC

J: TRBJ1-5
D: NA
V: TRBV27
size: few
CDR3: CASSFLDRLSQPQHF
DNA: TGTGCCAGCAGTTTTCTTGACAGGTTGTCTCAGCCCCAGCATTTT

J: TRBJ2-2
D: TRBD2
V: TRBV7-6
size: few
CDR3: CASSVIAGGPGELFF
DNA: TGTGCCAGCAGCGTAATAGCGGGAGGCCCCGGGGAGCTGTTTTTT